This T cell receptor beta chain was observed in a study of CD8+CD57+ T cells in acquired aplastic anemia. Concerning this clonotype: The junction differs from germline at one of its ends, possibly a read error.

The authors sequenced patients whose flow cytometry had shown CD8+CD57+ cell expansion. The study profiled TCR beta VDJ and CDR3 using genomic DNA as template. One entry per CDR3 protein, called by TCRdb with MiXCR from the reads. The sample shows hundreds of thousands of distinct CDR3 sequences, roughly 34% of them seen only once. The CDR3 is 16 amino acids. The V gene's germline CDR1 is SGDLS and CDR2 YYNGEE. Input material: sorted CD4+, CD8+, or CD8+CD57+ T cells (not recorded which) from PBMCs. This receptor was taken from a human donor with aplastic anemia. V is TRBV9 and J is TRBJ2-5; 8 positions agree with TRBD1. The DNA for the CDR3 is TGTGGCAGCAGCACCTTAGACAGGGGTCGTCGGGAGACCCAGTACTTC. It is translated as CGSSTLDRGRRETQYF.